These 31 T cell receptor beta chains share one sample of origin, sequenced in a study of post-analysis software for immune sequencing data. Whole-study findings and limits: Controls showed lower frequencies than patients for several TRBV segments, and TRBV5-6, TRBV5-1 and TRBV20-1 were among these.

The antigens these receptors bind are not known. Unique molecular identifiers were present in the TCR beta cDNA libraries. MiXCR was run by TCRdb on the PCR reads, yielding one entry per CDR3 protein. The data contain hundreds of thousands of distinct CDR3 sequences, nearly 45% of them seen just once; the ten biggest clones take up around 10%. Material for sequencing was blood. The receptors here all came from a girl aged 10-17 years with multiple sclerosis.

As to this clonotype: An end of the junction does not agree with germline; a read error may underlie this. V is TRBV20-1 and J is TRBJ2-3; maybe TRBD2 (5 bases). Per germline, CDR1 DFQATT and CDR2 SNEGSKA (reference sequence). The CDR3 is 13 residues long. CDR3 in DNA: TGCAGTGCGAGAGAGGGCTACACAGATACGCAGTATTTT. As protein: CSAREGYTDTQYF.

The rearrangement links TRBV11-2 to TRBJ2-7; TRBD1 or TRBD2 may be the D gene (6 bases each). With 0 bases removed from V and 6 bases from J, the gap between germline ends came to 18 bases. The CDR3 is made up of 16 amino acids. The germline V gene encodes CDR1 SGHAT and CDR2 FQNNGV. The CDR3 loop is CASSLEPWAKGGEQYF. The CDR3 nucleotides are TGTGCCAGCAGCTTAGAACCATGGGCTAAGGGGGGCGAGCAGTACTTC. Filled out from reference TRBV11-2 and TRBJ2-7, the complete variable domain reads EAGVAQSPRYKIIEKRQSVAFWCNPISGHATLYWYQQILGQGPKLLIQFQNNGVVDDSQLPKDRFSAERLKGVDSTLKIQPAKLEDSAVYLCASSLEPWAKGGEQYFGPGTRLTVT.

This clonotype was seen only a few times. The chain couples TRBV12-3 or TRBV12-4 to TRBJ1-2; D uncertain. Trimming left V 2 bases short and J 1 base short, with 11 bases between. CDR3 length equals 15 residues. CDR3 loop: CASSLYGEVNYGYTF. The CDR3, as DNA: TGTGCCAGCAGTTTATACGGGGAAGTTAACTATGGCTACACCTTC.

V and J are TRBV20-1 and TRBJ2-1; 13 bases match TRBD2. CDR3 length: 16 amino acids. V was clipped by 4 bases and J by 6 bases; unmatched bases: 9. Germline V gives CDR1 DFQATT, CDR2 SNEGSKA (reference sequence). Here the CDR3 DNA reads TGCAGTGCTATCTACCGGACTAGCGGGAGAGGCAATGAGCAGTTCTTC. Translating it yields CSAIYRTSGRGNEQFF.

The chain uses TRBV20-1 and TRBJ2-7; 15 bases line up with TRBD2. The CDR3 runs to 16 residues. The V gene end was trimmed by 3 bases and the J gene end by 3 bases; junction bases not matched to a gene: 6. The germline V gene has CDR1 DFQATT and CDR2 SNEGSKA (reference sequence). The CDR3 nucleotides are TGCAGTGCTAGGGGGACTAGCGGGAGGTCGATCTACGAGCAGTACTTC. Translating it yields CSARGTSGRSIYEQYF.

The sample holds many counts of this clonotype. The chain has TRBV29-1 and TRBJ2-7; no definite D call. This CDR3 has 11 amino acids. From germline, CDR1 is SQVTM and CDR2 ANQGSEA. The V end lost 4 bases, the J end lost 2 bases, and 6 bases lay between the germline ends. CDR3 loop: CSVGTTYEQYF. CDR3 coding DNA: TGCAGCGTTGGTACGACCTACGAGCAGTACTTC.

The CDR3 is CASSLGKIRANEQYF. The CDR3 DNA sequence: TGTGCCAGCAGCCTGGGGAAGATCAGGGCCAACGAGCAGTACTTC. The gene calls are TRBV11-2 and TRBJ2-7, with a weak D call TRBD1 (5 bases). The germline V gene encodes CDR1 SGHAT and CDR2 FQNNGV. Trimming shortened V by 5 bases and J by 5 bases, and 19 bases separated the two germline ends. The CDR3 extends over 15 amino acids. The full variable domain, its missing parts supplied by reference TRBV11-2 and TRBJ2-7, is EAGVAQSPRYKIIEKRQSVAFWCNPISGHATLYWYQQILGQGPKLLIQFQNNGVVDDSQLPKDRFSAERLKGVDSTLKIQPAKLEDSAVYLCASSLGKIRANEQYFGPGTRLTVT.

This clonotype has just one count. The chain couples TRBV28 to TRBJ1-1; TRBD1 matches at 8 bases. CDR1 and CDR2 from the germline V gene are MDHEN and SYDVKM. After removal of 3 bases from V and 4 bases from J, the junction contained 7 bases not matched to a gene. The CDR3 sequence is 15 residues long. CDR3 in amino acids: CASSFSRQGITEAFF. DNA of the CDR3: TGTGCCAGCAGTTTTTCACGACAGGGGATCACTGAAGCTTTCTTT.

The sample holds a few counts of this clonotype. The V gene is TRBV7-2, the J gene TRBJ2-7, with D unclear. The CDR3 runs to 13 residues. Germline V gene sequence: CDR1 SGHTA, CDR2 FQGNSA. The V end was cut by 5 bases, the J end by 5 bases, with 13 bases between. CDR3 amino acids: CASSPKSVNEQYF. The DNA for the CDR3 is TGTGCCAGCAGCCCTAAATCGGTCAACGAGCAGTACTTC.

This clonotype came up a few times. The chain employs TRBV20-1 and TRBJ2-5; D may correspond to TRBD1 or TRBD2 (5 bases each). The germline V gene has CDR1 DFQATT and CDR2 SNEGSKA (reference sequence). The CDR3 has 13 amino acids. Trimming took off 6 bases at V and 5 bases at J, with 16 bases between the two ends. The CDR3 protein is CSAQRDPGETQYF. DNA for the CDR3: TGCAGTGCGCAACGGGACCCCGGGGAGACCCAGTACTTC.

The chain has TRBV28 and TRBJ1-2; D is perhaps TRBD1 (5 bases). This CDR3 has 13 residues. The V and J ends lost 6 bases and 5 bases respectively, with 13 bases between them. Looked up from germline, CDR1 is MDHEN and CDR2 is SYDVKM. CDR3 nucleotide sequence: TGTGCCAGCAGCAACTGGGGGAGGTATGGCTACACCTTC. Encoded protein: CASSNWGRYGYTF.

This clonotype occurred a few times. The rearrangement links TRBV29-1 to TRBJ2-5; D gene unclear. Per germline, CDR1 SQVTM and CDR2 ANQGSEA. Trimming shortened V by 4 bases and J by 0 bases, and 6 bases separated the two germline ends. The CDR3 consists of 12 residues. CDR3 region: CSVVEDQETQYF. The CDR3 nucleotides read TGCAGCGTTGTTGAGGACCAAGAGACCCAGTACTTC.

The gene calls are TRBV7-6 and TRBJ2-5; 12 bases are shared with TRBD2. The V gene end was trimmed by 4 bases and the J gene end by 5 bases; junction bases not matched to a gene: 8. Germline V gives CDR1 SGHVS, CDR2 FNYEAQ. The CDR3 contains 16 residues. The CDR3: CASSSWASGGVETQYF. The DNA of the CDR3 is TGTGCCAGCAGCTCATGGGCTAGCGGGGGGGTTGAGACCCAGTACTTC.

The gene calls are TRBV28 and TRBJ1-6; no clear D gene. V shed 7 bases and J shed 4 bases, with 11 bases lying between them. The CDR3 runs to 14 residues. The germline V gene encodes CDR1 MDHEN and CDR2 SYDVKM. CDR3 region: CASKFAGYNSPLHF. The CDR3 DNA sequence: TGTGCCAGCAAGTTCGCGGGGTATAATTCACCCCTCCACTTT.

The sample holds a few counts of this clonotype. This chain connects TRBV20-1 to TRBJ2-7; the D is unclear. The CDR3 has 16 amino acids. The germline CDR1 and CDR2 sequences are DFQATT and SNEGSKA (reference sequence). Trimming removed 0 bases at V and 2 bases at J, with 17 bases between. The CDR3 bases are TGCAGTGCTAGAGATCTGAAGACTGGGGATACCTACGAGCAGTACTTC. Amino acids: CSARDLKTGDTYEQYF.

V and J are TRBV10-1 and TRBJ2-1; D is uncertain. The V gene lost 10 bases and the J gene lost 2 bases, with 18 bases spanning the gap. CDR3 size: 15 residues. From germline, CDR1 is WNHNN and CDR2 SYGVQD (reference sequence). CDR3 coding DNA: TGCGCCAACACGGGTTCGACCAGCCCCTACAATGAGCAGTTCTTC. It encodes CANTGSTSPYNEQFF.

The chain combines TRBV7-8 with TRBJ2-5; 11 bases map to TRBD2. J gave up 11 bases and V 5 bases, and 16 bases lay outside the gene matches. The CDR3 is 16 residues long. Germline V lookup: CDR1 SGHVS, CDR2 FQNEAQ. The CDR3 loop is CASSRGLAATWYEQYF. The CDR3 DNA is TGTGCCAGCAGCAGGGGACTAGCGGCTACTTGGTATGAGCAGTACTTC.

This chain uses TRBV10-3 with TRBJ1-1; D uncertain. V lost 0 bases and J lost 8, with 7 bases in between. Germline V gene sequence: CDR1 ENHRY, CDR2 SYGVKD. This CDR3 is built from 12 residues. The DNA of the CDR3 is TGTGCCATCAGTGAGTCGGAGTCGGAAGCTTTCTTT. Its protein product is CAISESESEAFF.

This clonotype was counted ten times or more. The chain uses TRBV3-1 and TRBJ2-1, with 7 nucleotides matching TRBD2. With 3 bases clipped from V and 10 bases from J, the junction kept 24 bases outside the gene matches. CDR1 is LGHDT and CDR2 is YNNKEL in the germline V gene (reference sequence). The CDR3 has 19 amino acids. The CDR3 sequence: CASSHVLLIRDYSNEEQFF. The CDR3 DNA reads as TGTGCCAGCAGCCACGTGTTATTAATCCGGGACTACTCTAATGAGGAGCAGTTCTTC.

The rearrangement links TRBV28 to TRBJ2-4, with a tentative D call TRBD2 (7 bases). Germline CDR1 MDHEN, CDR2 SYDVKM. V was cut by 5 bases and J by 2 bases, with 25 bases left in between. This CDR3 comprises 19 residues. The CDR3 bases are TGTGCCAGCAGTCTTCGGGGGGCGCGGTCTATTAGAACCAAAAACATTCAGTACTTC. It is translated as CASSLRGARSIRTKNIQYF.

The chain is built from TRBV7-6 and TRBJ2-7; TRBD2 agrees at 12 bases. The CDR3 sequence is 15 residues long. V lost 5 bases, J lost 7 bases, and 9 bases stayed unmatched. Per germline, CDR1 SGHVS and CDR2 FNYEAQ. Written as DNA, the CDR3 is TGTGCCAGCAGCAACCGACTAGCGGGAGCTCAAGAGCAGTACTTC. It translates to CASSNRLAGAQEQYF.

This chain uses TRBV7-8 with TRBJ2-5; D possibly corresponds to TRBD1 (5 bases). The J call is in doubt because the DNA end fits TRBJ2-7 better. The CDR3 has 15 residues. The germline V gene has CDR1 SGHVS and CDR2 FQNEAQ. Here the CDR3 DNA reads TGTGCCAGCAGCTTATGGGCAGACAGAACCTACGAGCAGTACTTC. As protein: CASSLWADRTYEQYF.

V usage is TRBV7-9 and J usage is TRBJ1-2; D ambiguous. This CDR3 contains 14 residues. The V gene lost 0 bases and the J gene lost 9 bases, with 14 bases spanning the gap. Per germline, CDR1 SEHNR and CDR2 FQNEAQ (reference sequence). The DNA for the CDR3 is TGTGCCAGCAGCTTAGCGGCGGTTACTTATAGCTACACCTTC. It specifies CASSLAAVTYSYTF.

A word on this clonotype: A junction boundary mismatches the germline segment, possibly from a read error. The chain is built from TRBV7-9 and TRBJ2-7, with D possibly being TRBD1 (6 bases). The V gene's germline CDR1 is SEHNR and CDR2 FQNEAQ (reference sequence). This CDR3 spans 13 amino acids. The DNA of the CDR3 is TGTACCAGCAGCTTATTGGGGGCATACGAGCAGTACTTC. It yields the protein CTSSLLGAYEQYF. Using reference TRBV7-9 and TRBJ2-7 for the parts outside the CDR3, the full variable domain is DTGVSQNPRHKITKRGQNVTFRCDPISEHNRLYWYRQTLGQGPEFLTYFQNEAQLEKSRLLSDRFSAERPKGSFSTLEIQRTEQGDSAMYLCTSSLLGAYEQYFGPGTRLTVT.

V and J are TRBV6-5 and TRBJ1-1; D perhaps matches TRBD1 (5 bases). The V end lost 10 bases, the J end lost 6 bases, and 18 bases lay between the germline ends. In germline, CDR1 is MNHEY, CDR2 SVGAGI. CDR3 length: 13 residues. The CDR3 coding sequence is TGTGCCACGGGAGTCCAGGGCCGCGCTGAAGCTTTCTTT. It encodes CATGVQGRAEAFF.

This clonotype was observed a handful of times. The chain couples TRBV27 to TRBJ1-1; D uncertain. The CDR3 totals 11 residues. Germline loops: CDR1 MNHEY, CDR2 SMNVEV (reference sequence). Trimming took 3 bases from V and 6 from J, leaving 5 bases between them. The CDR3 reads CASSFGPEAFF. In DNA, the CDR3 is TGTGCCAGCAGTTTTGGACCTGAAGCTTTCTTT.

The V call is TRBV11-2, the J call TRBJ2-7; 9 bases are shared with TRBD2. The V and J ends lost 2 bases and 2 bases, in that order; junction bases with no gene match: 7. CDR1 and CDR2 from the germline V gene are SGHAT and FQNNGV. The CDR3 sequence is 16 residues long. The CDR3 protein is CASSLRFLAGPYEQYF. DNA of the CDR3: TGTGCCAGCAGCTTAAGATTTCTAGCGGGACCCTACGAGCAGTACTTC.

The chain is built from TRBV4-1 and TRBJ2-1; TRBD2 matches 9 bases. Germline V gives CDR1 MGHRA, CDR2 YSYEKL. The V and J ends lost 4 bases and 7 bases, in that order; junction bases with no gene match: 11. The CDR3 covers 16 residues. The DNA for the CDR3 is TGCGCCAGCAGCCGGAGGAGGCGGGAGGGCCGGAATGAGCAGTTCTTC. Translation: CASSRRRREGRNEQFF.

This clonotype showed up just a few times. The chain uses TRBV27 and TRBJ2-1; no clear D. The CDR3 length is 15 residues. Germline loops: CDR1 MNHEY, CDR2 SMNVEV (reference sequence). Trimming cost V 5 bases and J 0 bases, with 11 bases left between them. CDR3 loop: CASSTLGSSYNEQFF. The CDR3 nucleotides are TGTGCCAGCAGTACCTTGGGATCCTCCTACAATGAGCAGTTCTTC.

This chain uses TRBV12-3 or TRBV12-4 with TRBJ2-1; D unclear. Trimming took off 1 base at V and 10 bases at J, with 11 bases between the two ends. The CDR3 runs to 13 residues. The CDR3 loop reads CASSLVIRREQFF. As DNA, the CDR3 is TGTGCCAGCAGTTTAGTGATACGACGCGAGCAGTTCTTC.

This clonotype was seen ten or more times. The chain couples TRBV4-3 to TRBJ2-1, with 11 bases fitting TRBD2. The V segment lost 0 bases and the J segment 4 bases; nucleotides outside the gene matches: 8. Looked up from germline, CDR1 is LGHNA and CDR2 is YSLEER. The CDR3 contains 18 residues. CDR3 sequence: CASSQDETSGSAYNEQFF. The CDR3, as DNA: TGCGCCAGCAGCCAAGATGAAACTAGCGGGAGCGCGTACAATGAGCAGTTCTTC.